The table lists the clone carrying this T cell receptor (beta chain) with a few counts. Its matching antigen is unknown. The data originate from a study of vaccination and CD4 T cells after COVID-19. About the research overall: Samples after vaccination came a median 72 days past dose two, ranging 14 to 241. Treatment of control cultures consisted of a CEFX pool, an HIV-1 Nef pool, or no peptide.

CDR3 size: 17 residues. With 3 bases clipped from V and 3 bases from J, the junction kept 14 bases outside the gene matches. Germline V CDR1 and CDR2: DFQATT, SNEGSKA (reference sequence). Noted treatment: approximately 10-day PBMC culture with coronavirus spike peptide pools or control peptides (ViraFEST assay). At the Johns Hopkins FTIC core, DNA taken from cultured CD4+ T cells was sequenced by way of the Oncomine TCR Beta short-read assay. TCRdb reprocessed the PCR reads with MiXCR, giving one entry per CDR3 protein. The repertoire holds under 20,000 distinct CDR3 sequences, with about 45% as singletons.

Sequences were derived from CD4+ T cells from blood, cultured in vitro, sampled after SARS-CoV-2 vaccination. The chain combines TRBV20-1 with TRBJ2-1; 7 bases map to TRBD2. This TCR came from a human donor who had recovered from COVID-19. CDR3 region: CSASTPWVQRGYNEQFF. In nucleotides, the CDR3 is TGCAGTGCTAGTACGCCGTGGGTCCAGCGGGGCTACAATGAGCAGTTCTTC.